This entry lists 21 T cell receptor beta chains sequenced from one sample in a study of blood T cells in healthy people across ages. A J-beta primer mix and a sample-barcoded 5' primer were used in a second PCR of roughly 7 to 12 cycles. TCRdb itself ran the 5' RACE reads through MiXCR, one entry per CDR3 protein. The sample contains around 1,500,000 distinct CDR3 sequences, approximately 30% of which appear only once. Source material: blood. The source is a woman in her twenties or thirties in good health.

Points on this clonotype: Relative to the germline gene, one junction end is altered; a read error may explain this. The gene calls are TRBV12-3 or TRBV12-4 and TRBJ2-3; tentative D call: TRBD1 (7 bases). This CDR3 has 16 amino acids. Written as DNA, the CDR3 is TGTGCCAGCAGTTTAGATCAGGGGGGAAACGCAGATACGCAATATTTT. Translation: CASSLDQGGNADTQYF.

This clonotype has at least ten counts. This chain connects TRBV7-9 to TRBJ2-5; D is tentatively TRBD1 or TRBD2 (5 bases each). V was cut by 5 bases and J by 4 bases, with 14 bases left in between. The length of the CDR3 is 14 residues. CDR1 is SEHNR and CDR2 is FQNEAQ in the germline V gene (reference sequence). The CDR3 region is CASSRLGRRETQYF. The CDR3 DNA reads as TGTGCCAGCAGCCGCCTGGGACGGAGAGAGACCCAGTACTTC.

This clonotype occurred many times. The chain is built from TRBV12-3 or TRBV12-4 and TRBJ2-4, with a possible D match to TRBD2 (6 bases). V lost 5 bases, J lost 0 bases, and 32 bases lay in between. The CDR3 has 22 amino acids. DNA of the CDR3: TGTGCCAGCAGTACGACGGGGGTGAGCAGTTTCACGACCGACCTAGCCAAAAACATTCAGTACTTC. Protein sequence: CASSTTGVSSFTTDLAKNIQYF.

The V gene is TRBV20-1, the J gene TRBJ1-4, with D possibly TRBD1 on 6 matching bases. CDR1 is DFQATT and CDR2 is SNEGSKA in the germline V gene (reference sequence). Trimming left V 3 bases short and J 0 bases short, with 11 bases between. The CDR3 contains 15 residues. The CDR3 spells CSASTRGATNEKLFF. The CDR3 DNA is TGCAGTGCTAGCACGAGGGGGGCAACTAATGAAAAACTGTTTTTT.

This clonotype was detected a few times. A read error may account for a junction end that differs from germline. This chain uses TRBV15 with TRBJ2-1, with D unclear. Germline V CDR1 and CDR2: LNHNV, YYDKDF (reference sequence). The CDR3 consists of 13 residues. CDR3 sequence reads: CVTSRLETDEQFF. As DNA, the CDR3 is TGTGTCACCTCCCGACTTGAGACGGATGAGCAGTTCTTC.

This sequence joins TRBV5-1 and TRBJ2-1, with 7 bases identical to TRBD1. This CDR3 has 15 amino acids. Per germline, CDR1 SGHRS and CDR2 YFSETQ. V lost 0 bases, J lost 2 bases, and 2 bases stayed unmatched. CDR3 coding DNA: TGCGCCAGCAGCTTGGGGGACAGCGCCTACAATGAGCAGTTCTTC. Its translation is CASSLGDSAYNEQFF.

Comments on this clonotype: The conserved closing phenylalanine or tryptophan is absent in this CDR3, likely reflecting a read error. The genes are TRBV15 and TRBJ2-5; D is unresolved. V lost 1 base to trimming and J lost 0 bases, with 9 bases between them. The CDR3 spans 15 residues. The germline gives CDR1 LNHNV, CDR2 YYDKDF (reference sequence). Here the CDR3 reads CATSRVVQYQETQYC. CDR3 bases: TGTGCCACCAGCAGAGTAGTCCAGTACCAAGAGACCCAGTACTGC.

Only a few counts were recorded for this clonotype. The chain uses TRBV9 and TRBJ1-3; D unresolved. Germline lookup yields CDR1 SGDLS and CDR2 YYNGEE. Between the trimmed V and J ends, which lost 3 bases and 5 bases, there was a span of 12 bases. This CDR3 has 14 amino acids. The CDR3, as DNA: TGTGCCAGCAGCGGCCTTGAAGGCCGAAACACCATATATTTT. As protein: CASSGLEGRNTIYF.

In this sample, this clonotype turned up many times. The chain employs TRBV25-1 and TRBJ2-6; 8 nucleotides agree with TRBD2. This CDR3 comprises 16 residues. The junction had 4 bases not matched to a gene; V was cut back by 6 bases and J by 0 bases. Germline lookup yields CDR1 MGHDK and CDR2 SYGVNS. The CDR3 DNA sequence: TGTGCCAGCAGCATAGCGGGACACTCTGGGGCCAACGTCCTGACTTTC. It yields the protein CASSIAGHSGANVLTF.

The J gene is TRBJ2-3, the V gene TRBV11-1; unclear D gene. CDR3 size: 14 residues. Germline loops: CDR1 SGHAT, CDR2 FQDESV (reference sequence). The germline V and J ends were trimmed by 8 bases and 1 base, with 13 bases remaining between them. CDR3 sequence (DNA): TGTGCCAGCGCCCGGGCCACCGGCACAGATACGCAGTATTTT. As protein: CASARATGTDTQYF.

This clonotype has a handful of counts. The chain links TRBV12-3 or TRBV12-4 to TRBJ2-6; 9 nucleotides agree with TRBD1. This CDR3 comprises 22 residues. V gave up 4 bases and J gave up 1 base; unmatched junction bases: 20. The CDR3 region has the DNA TGTGCCAGCAGTTCACAAGAATCCCACCACAGGGGGCGTGGATCTGGGGCCAACGTCCTGACTTTC. Translating gives CASSSQESHHRGRGSGANVLTF.

The chain carries TRBV7-9 and TRBJ1-6; 7 bases align to TRBD1. The CDR3 is 15 amino acids. Germline V gene lookup returns CDR1 SEHNR and CDR2 FQNEAQ (reference sequence). V was pared by 4 bases and J by 7 bases, with 7 bases of the junction left unmatched. The CDR3 DNA reads as TGTGCCAGCAGCTCCCAGGGGACAGAGAATTCACCCCTCCACTTT. This translates into CASSSQGTENSPLHF.

At least ten counts were recorded for this clonotype. This chain connects TRBV5-6 to TRBJ2-5; 11 positions agree with TRBD2. CDR1 is SGHDT and CDR2 is YYEEEE in the germline V gene. Germline trimming cut 4 bases from V and 4 bases from J; bases unmatched to any gene: 0. CDR3 size: 13 residues. CDR3 DNA: TGTGCCAGCAGCGGGACTAGCGGAGAGACCCAGTACTTC. Translating it yields CASSGTSGETQYF.

As to this clonotype: The junction does not match germline at one end; this may be a read error. The chain uses TRBV10-2 and TRBJ2-7; 9 bases line up with TRBD1. The CDR3 runs 15 residues. Germline V gene sequence: CDR1 WSHSY, CDR2 SAAADI. Written as DNA, the CDR3 is TGCGACAGCAGTGAGTCACAGGGGGCCTCCTACGAGCAGTACTTC. It codes for CDSSESQGASYEQYF.

This chain joins TRBV14 and TRBJ2-3; no reliable D call. Germline V gives CDR1 SGHDN, CDR2 FVKESK. This CDR3 is built from 12 residues. The V end was cut by 1 base, the J end by 7 bases, with 6 bases between. The DNA of the CDR3 is TGTGCCAGCAGCCAAGCCTCCAATACGCAGTATTTT. Protein sequence: CASSQASNTQYF.

This clonotype was seen repeatedly, ten times or more. The chain carries TRBV2 and TRBJ2-5, with 8 bases fitting TRBD2. The V gene end was trimmed by 0 bases and the J gene end by 1 base; junction bases not matched to a gene: 10. This CDR3 is 18 amino acids long. The germline V gene encodes CDR1 SNHLY and CDR2 FYNNEI. Written as DNA, the CDR3 is TGTGCCAGCAGTGAAGCGCTTCTCACTAGCGGACTCCAAGAGACCCAGTACTTC. It yields the protein CASSEALLTSGLQETQYF.

This clonotype was seen only a few times. The gene calls are TRBV6-5 and TRBJ2-1; 10 nucleotides line up with TRBD2. V was pared by 2 bases and J by 1 base, with 20 bases of the junction left unmatched. This CDR3 is 22 amino acids long. Germline CDR1 and CDR2: MNHEY and SVGAGI. For the CDR3, the DNA is TGTGCCAGCAGTTACGTTCCGTGGACTCAAGAGCGGGAGGGCCTATCCTACAATGAGCAGTTCTTC. This encodes CASSYVPWTQEREGLSYNEQFF.

The chain links TRBV11-2 to TRBJ1-1, with D uncertain. Germline CDR1 SGHAT, CDR2 FQNNGV. This CDR3 has 12 amino acids. V gave up 5 bases and J gave up 12 bases, with 16 bases separating them. The DNA for the CDR3 is TGTGCCAGCAGCAATCGGACCTCGGCGACTTTCTTT. It translates to CASSNRTSATFF.

Only a few counts were recorded for this clonotype. V gene TRBV20-1 combines with J gene TRBJ2-3; 7 nucleotides agree with TRBD1. The V gene's germline CDR1 is DFQATT and CDR2 SNEGSKA (reference sequence). J gave up 4 bases and V 5 bases, and 6 bases lay outside the gene matches. The CDR3 extends over 13 amino acids. DNA for the CDR3: TGCAGTGCTGGGACAGCGGCCCCAGATACGCAGTATTTT. It specifies CSAGTAAPDTQYF.

About this clonotype itself: Germline is not matched at one junction end, which may reflect a read error. The chain uses TRBV7-2 and TRBJ2-1; D gene ambiguous. Germline CDR1 is SGHTA and CDR2 is FQGNSA. The CDR3 consists of 12 residues. CDR3 amino acids: CASSQWYNGQFF. Written as DNA, the CDR3 is TGTGCCAGCAGCCAGTGGTACAATGGGCAGTTCTTC.

CDR3 in DNA: TGTGCCAGCAGCTTAGTAGGGGTAGCAGCCGGGGAGCTGTTTTTT. This codes for CASSLVGVAAGELFF. The rearrangement links TRBV7-2 to TRBJ2-2; tentatively, D is TRBD1 (5 bases). V shed 1 base and J shed 6 bases, with 12 bases lying between them. Germline V CDR1 and CDR2: SGHTA, FQGNSA. CDR3 size: 15 residues.